The entry below describes one T cell receptor (beta chain). Its antigen is not known. V gave up 5 bases and J gave up 4 bases; unmatched junction bases: 9. The germline CDR1 and CDR2 sequences are MNHNS and SASEGT. The CDR3 runs to 15 residues. The sample belongs to a study of response to subunit inactivated influenza vaccine. Study-wide results and limits: There was a suggestion from the authors that each seasonal influenza vaccination recruits few new T cells.

A single record per CDR3 protein comes from TCRdb applying MiXCR to the RT-PCR reads. Among hundreds of thousands of distinct CDR3 sequences, around 14% were seen once, and the ten largest hold around 10%. The source was PBMCs from blood, collected roughly 12 days after vaccination. The chain combines TRBV6-1 with TRBJ2-3, with TRBD1 matching 7 bases. This TCR was recovered from a man between 50 and 59 years old who received an inactivated influenza vaccine. CDR3 in amino acids: CASSPTGTAPDTQYF. In DNA form, the CDR3 reads TGTGCCAGCAGTCCCACCGGGACAGCACCAGATACGCAGTATTTT.